This T cell receptor (beta chain) was profiled in a study of cytomegalovirus exposure and HLA in healthy donors. This CDR3 comprises 15 residues. V was pared by 3 bases and J by 4 bases, with 7 bases of the junction left unmatched. 60 Vbeta and 13 Jbeta primers were used in PCR. Sequenced by immunoSEQ multiplex PCR; TCRdb stores in-frame clones only, minus some. Here the sample spans approximately 100,000 clones, 65% to 80% being singletons. Study results and caveats: Analyzed later, most CMV-associated TCR beta chains appeared HLA-restricted. Later analysis revealed greater clonal expansion in HLA-associated TCR beta chains than in equally common others. Rare TCR sequences predominated, though certain public TCRs were found in many donors. A few V segments could not be told apart, such as TRBV6-2 and TRBV6-3, and were left out.

Worth noting for this clone: Antigen: not known.

Sequencing was carried out using PBMCs. This chain connects TRBV5-3 to TRBJ2-3; 8 bases align to TRBD1. TRBV5-3 is identified as an open reading frame with a role that is uncertain. The clonotype comes from a male donor in good health and CMV-seropositive. The CDR3 nucleotides read TGTGCCAGAAGCTGTAACAGGGGGTATGCAGATACGCAGTATTTT. Protein product: CARSCNRGYADTQYF.